This TCR beta chain comes out of a study of cytomegalovirus exposure and HLA in healthy donors. This clone has just one count. Its antigen is not identified. V lost 7 bases and J lost 3; bases outside the gene matches: 9. Looked up from germline, CDR1 is MGHRA and CDR2 is YSYEKL. This CDR3 comprises 16 residues. This table comes from immunoSEQ multiplex PCR, and its TCRdb copy is limited to in-frame clones, with some not included. The table lists roughly 70,000 clones, around nine tenths of them singletons. Findings of the study overall: The investigators catalogued about 170 TCR beta chains as cytomegalovirus-associated. A few of the chains that were CMV-associated were confirmed in vitro to be specific for CMV antigens.

The sequencing sample was made of PBMCs. This chain connects TRBV4-1 to TRBJ2-1; 10 nucleotides agree with TRBD2. The TCR sequence derives from a woman between 18 and 29 years old in good health and CMV-seropositive. The CDR3 reads CASNQGLAGDYNEQFF. CDR3 bases: TGCGCCAGCAACCAGGGGCTAGCGGGGGACTACAATGAGCAGTTCTTC.